A selection of T cell receptor beta chains follows, all from one sample in a study of shared clonotypes between healthy human individuals. Using immunoSEQ multiplex PCR, the repertoire was profiled, and TCRdb retains in-frame clones only, with some absent. The sample has 2,500,000 or so clones; over 85% are singletons. The sequencing input was naive CD4+ T cells sorted from blood. These receptors were obtained from a man in his late teens or twenties in good health. The CDR3 runs from the conserved cysteine through the conserved F or W. The D gene is left open where the match is weak. Clone size, where shown, is once, few, many, or a class for clones that have expanded.

V gene: TRBV6-5
clone size: NA
J gene: TRBJ1-5
D gene: NA
CDR3 protein: CATTVEGPQHF
CDR3 DNA: TGTGCCACCACGGTAGAGGGGCCCCAGCATTTT

V gene: TRBV7-8
clone size: once
J gene: TRBJ1-2
D gene: NA
CDR3 protein: CASSLASRLRGAHGYTF
CDR3 DNA: TGTGCCAGCAGCTTAGCTTCCCGGCTGCGTGGCGCACATGGCTACACCTTC

V gene: TRBV27
clone size: NA
J gene: TRBJ1-5
D gene: TRBD1
CDR3 protein: CASATGDSNQPQHF
CDR3 DNA: TGTGCCAGCGCGACAGGGGACAGCAATCAGCCCCAGCATTTT

V gene: TRBV5-1
clone size: once
J gene: TRBJ2-3
D gene: NA
CDR3 protein: CASSLGAGLYTDTQYF
CDR3 DNA: TGCGCCAGCAGCTTGGGAGCAGGCCTTTACACAGATACGCAGTATTTT

V gene: TRBV7-2
clone size: NA
J gene: TRBJ1-2
D gene: NA
CDR3 protein: CASRYVWGMDYGYTF
CDR3 DNA: TGTGCCAGCAGATACGTATGGGGGATGGACTATGGCTACACCTTC

V gene: TRBV2
clone size: few
J gene: TRBJ1-5
D gene: NA
CDR3 protein: CASMGGFDQPQHF
CDR3 DNA: TGTGCCAGCATGGGGGGGTTTGATCAGCCCCAGCATTTT

V gene: TRBV20-1
clone size: NA
J gene: TRBJ2-5
D gene: NA
CDR3 protein: CSAGYMETQYF
CDR3 DNA: TGCAGTGCTGGATATATGGAGACCCAGTACTTC

V gene: TRBV30
clone size: NA
J gene: TRBJ2-7
D gene: TRBD2
CDR3 protein: CAWRGLANSYEQYF
CDR3 DNA: TGTGCCTGGAGGGGACTAGCGAACTCCTACGAGCAGTACTTC

V gene: TRBV5-1
clone size: NA
J gene: TRBJ2-7
D gene: TRBD2
CDR3 protein: CASSLIPGTSGGEQYF
CDR3 DNA: TGCGCCAGCAGCTTGATTCCCGGGACTAGCGGGGGGGAGCAGTACTTC

V gene: TRBV5-1
clone size: NA
J gene: TRBJ2-1
D gene: TRBD2
CDR3 protein: CASSSSGGAYEQFF
CDR3 DNA: TGCGCCAGCAGCAGTAGCGGGGGGGCCTATGAGCAGTTCTTC

V gene: TRBV15
clone size: NA
J gene: TRBJ2-3
D gene: TRBD1
CDR3 protein: CATSSFPGTGRTDTQYF
CDR3 DNA: TGTGCCACCAGCAGTTTCCCCGGGACAGGACGCACAGATACGCAGTATTTT

V gene: TRBV18
clone size: NA
J gene: TRBJ2-5
D gene: NA
CDR3 protein: CASSPLASETQYF
CDR3 DNA: TGTGCCAGCTCACCATTGGCTTCAGAGACCCAGTACTTC

V gene: TRBV7-2
clone size: once
J gene: TRBJ1-6
D gene: TRBD1
CDR3 protein: CASSSNRGSPLHF
CDR3 DNA: TGTGCCAGCAGCTCAAACAGGGGATCACCCCTCCACTTT

V gene: TRBV7-8
clone size: NA
J gene: TRBJ1-1
D gene: NA
CDR3 protein: CASSSNGSPKNTEAFF
CDR3 DNA: TGTGCCAGCAGCTCAAATGGGAGCCCCAAAAACACTGAAGCTTTCTTT

V gene: TRBV19
clone size: NA
J gene: TRBJ2-3
D gene: TRBD2
CDR3 protein: CASGGTSGDTDTQYF
CDR3 DNA: TGTGCCAGTGGTGGGACTAGCGGGGACACAGATACGCAGTATTTT

V gene: TRBV5-1
clone size: NA
J gene: TRBJ2-1
D gene: NA
CDR3 protein: CASSLTGNEQFF
CDR3 DNA: TGCGCCAGCAGCTTGACCGGCAATGAGCAGTTCTTC

V gene: TRBV12-5
clone size: NA
J gene: TRBJ2-1
D gene: TRBD2
CDR3 protein: CASGLVHVAGVSYNEQFF
CDR3 DNA: TGTGCTAGTGGTTTGGTACACGTAGCGGGAGTCTCCTACAATGAGCAGTTCTTC